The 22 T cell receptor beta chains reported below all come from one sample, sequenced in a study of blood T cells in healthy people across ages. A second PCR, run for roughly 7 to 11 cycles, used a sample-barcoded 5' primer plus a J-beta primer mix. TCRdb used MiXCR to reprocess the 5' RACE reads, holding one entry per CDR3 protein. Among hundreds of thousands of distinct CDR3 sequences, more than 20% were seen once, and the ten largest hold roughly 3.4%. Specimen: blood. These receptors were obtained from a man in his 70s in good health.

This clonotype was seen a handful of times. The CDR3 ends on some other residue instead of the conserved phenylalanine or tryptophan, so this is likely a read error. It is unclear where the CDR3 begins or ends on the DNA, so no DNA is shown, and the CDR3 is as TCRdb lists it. The CDR3 is CASSLGFVAELWV. The chain employs TRBV12-3 or TRBV12-4 and TRBJ2-1. The CDR3 length equals 13 residues, ends included.

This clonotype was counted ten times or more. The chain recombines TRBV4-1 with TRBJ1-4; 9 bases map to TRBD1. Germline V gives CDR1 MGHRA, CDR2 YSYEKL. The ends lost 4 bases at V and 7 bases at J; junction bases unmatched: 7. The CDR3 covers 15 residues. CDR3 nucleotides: TGCGCCAGCAGCCTCCCGACAGGGGGTATTGAAAAACTGTTTTTT. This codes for CASSLPTGGIEKLFF.

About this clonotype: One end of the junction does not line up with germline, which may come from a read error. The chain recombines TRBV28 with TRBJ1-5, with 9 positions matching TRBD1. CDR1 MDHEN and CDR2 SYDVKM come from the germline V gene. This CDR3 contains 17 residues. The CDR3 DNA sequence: TGTGTCAGCAGTCCAGAATCATCCGGGACAGGGTCTCAGCCCCAGCATTTT. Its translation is CVSSPESSGTGSQPQHF.

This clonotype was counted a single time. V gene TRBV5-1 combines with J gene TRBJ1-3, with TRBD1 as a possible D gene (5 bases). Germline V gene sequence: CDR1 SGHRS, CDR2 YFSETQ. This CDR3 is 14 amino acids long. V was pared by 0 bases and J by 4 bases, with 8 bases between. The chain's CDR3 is CASSLEGEGNTIYF. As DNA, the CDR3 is TGCGCCAGCAGCTTGGAAGGGGAAGGAAACACCATATATTTT.

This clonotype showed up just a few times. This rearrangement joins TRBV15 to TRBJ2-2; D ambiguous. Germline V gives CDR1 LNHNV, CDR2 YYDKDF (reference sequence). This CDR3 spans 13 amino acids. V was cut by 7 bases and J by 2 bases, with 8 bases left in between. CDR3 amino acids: CATTDSNTGELFF. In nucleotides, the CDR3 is TGTGCCACCACCGATTCTAACACCGGGGAGCTGTTTTTT.

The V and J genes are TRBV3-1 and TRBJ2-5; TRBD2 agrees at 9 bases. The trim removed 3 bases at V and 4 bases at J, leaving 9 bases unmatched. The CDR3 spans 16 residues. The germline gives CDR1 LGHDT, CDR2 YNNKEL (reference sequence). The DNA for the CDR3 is TGTGCCAGCAGCCACGCCCCGGGACTAGCTGGAGAGACCCAGTACTTC. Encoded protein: CASSHAPGLAGETQYF.

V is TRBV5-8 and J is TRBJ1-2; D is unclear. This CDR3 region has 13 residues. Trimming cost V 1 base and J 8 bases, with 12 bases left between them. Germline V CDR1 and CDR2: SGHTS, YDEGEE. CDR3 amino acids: CASSLTYTGGYTF. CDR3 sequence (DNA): TGTGCCAGCAGCTTGACCTATACCGGGGGCTACACCTTC.

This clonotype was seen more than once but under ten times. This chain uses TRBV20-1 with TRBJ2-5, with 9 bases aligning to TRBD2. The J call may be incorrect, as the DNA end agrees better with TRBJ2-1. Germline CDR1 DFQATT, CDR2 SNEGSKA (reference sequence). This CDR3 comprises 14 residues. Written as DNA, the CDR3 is TGCAGTGCTCCTCCTAGCGGGATTTCAAATGAGCAGTTCTTC. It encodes CSAPPSGISNEQFF.

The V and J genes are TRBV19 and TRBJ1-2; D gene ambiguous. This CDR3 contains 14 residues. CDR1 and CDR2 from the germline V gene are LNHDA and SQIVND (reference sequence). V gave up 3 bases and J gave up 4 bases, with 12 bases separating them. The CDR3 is CASSIPYPSYGYTF. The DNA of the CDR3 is TGTGCCAGTAGTATCCCCTATCCCAGCTATGGCTACACCTTC. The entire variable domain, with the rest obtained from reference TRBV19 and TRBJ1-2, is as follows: DGGITQSPKYLFRKEGQNVTLSCEQNLNHDAMYWYRQDPGQGLRLIYYSQIVNDFQKGDIAEGYSVSREKKESFPLTVTSAQKNPTAFYLCASSIPYPSYGYTFGSGTRLTVV.

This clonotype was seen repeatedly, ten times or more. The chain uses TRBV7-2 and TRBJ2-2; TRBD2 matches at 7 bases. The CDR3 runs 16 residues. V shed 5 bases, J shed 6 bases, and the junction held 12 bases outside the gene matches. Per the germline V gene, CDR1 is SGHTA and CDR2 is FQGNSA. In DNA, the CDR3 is TGTGCCAGCAGCCAGATCAGCGGGAATCCCCCCGGGGAGCTGTTTTTT. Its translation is CASSQISGNPPGELFF.

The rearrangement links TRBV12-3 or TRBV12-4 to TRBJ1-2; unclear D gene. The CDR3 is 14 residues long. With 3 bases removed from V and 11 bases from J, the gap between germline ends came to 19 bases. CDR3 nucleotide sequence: TGTGCCAGCAGTTTGGGTGAATGGTCTGCTGGTTACACCTTC. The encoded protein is CASSLGEWSAGYTF.

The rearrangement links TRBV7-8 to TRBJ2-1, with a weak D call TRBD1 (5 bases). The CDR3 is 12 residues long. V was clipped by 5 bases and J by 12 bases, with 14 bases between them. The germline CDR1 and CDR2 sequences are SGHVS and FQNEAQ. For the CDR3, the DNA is TGTGCCAGCAGCATACAGGTTTCCGGGCAGTTCTTC. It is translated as CASSIQVSGQFF.

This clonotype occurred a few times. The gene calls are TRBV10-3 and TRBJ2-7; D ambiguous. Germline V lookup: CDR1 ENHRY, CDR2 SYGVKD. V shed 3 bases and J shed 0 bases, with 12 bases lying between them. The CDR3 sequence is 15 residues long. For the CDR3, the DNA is TGTGCCATCAGTGATGGGGTTAGTTCCTCCTACGAGCAGTACTTC. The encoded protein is CAISDGVSSSYEQYF.

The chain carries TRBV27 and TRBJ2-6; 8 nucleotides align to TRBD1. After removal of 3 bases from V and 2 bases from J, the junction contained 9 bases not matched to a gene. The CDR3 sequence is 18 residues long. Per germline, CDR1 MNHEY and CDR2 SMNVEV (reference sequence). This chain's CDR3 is CASSFRWDRKTGANVLTF. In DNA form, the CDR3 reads TGTGCCAGCAGTTTTCGTTGGGACAGGAAGACTGGGGCCAACGTCCTGACTTTC.

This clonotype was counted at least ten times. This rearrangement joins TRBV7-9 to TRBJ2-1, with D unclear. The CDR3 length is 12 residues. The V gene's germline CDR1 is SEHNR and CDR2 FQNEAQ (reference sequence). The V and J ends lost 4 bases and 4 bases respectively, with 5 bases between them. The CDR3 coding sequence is TGTGCCAGCAGCTCCCAGTACAATGAGCAGTTCTTC. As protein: CASSSQYNEQFF.

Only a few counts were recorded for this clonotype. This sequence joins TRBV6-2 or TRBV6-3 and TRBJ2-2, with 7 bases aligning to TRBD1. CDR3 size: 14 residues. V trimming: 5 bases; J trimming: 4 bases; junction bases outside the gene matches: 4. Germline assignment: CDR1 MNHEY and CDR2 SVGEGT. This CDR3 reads CASSPGQLTGELFF. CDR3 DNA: TGTGCCAGCAGTCCGGGACAGCTCACCGGGGAGCTGTTTTTT.

CDR3 DNA: TGTGCCAGCAGTGACGGTAGCGGGGAGGGCTACGAGCAGTACTTC. Protein sequence: CASSDGSGEGYEQYF. V usage is TRBV2 and J usage is TRBJ2-5; 8 nucleotides align to TRBD2. The tail of the sequence fits TRBJ2-7 better, so the J call may be wrong. This CDR3 is 15 amino acids long. CDR1 is SNHLY and CDR2 is FYNNEI in the germline V gene.

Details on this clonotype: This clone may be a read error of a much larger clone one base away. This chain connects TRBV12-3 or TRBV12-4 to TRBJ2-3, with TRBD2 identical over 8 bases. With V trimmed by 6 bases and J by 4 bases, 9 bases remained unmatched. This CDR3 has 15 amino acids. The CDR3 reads CASRPGRAGADTQYF. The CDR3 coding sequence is TGTGCCAGCAGACCCGGACGAGCGGGAGCAGATACGCAGTATTTT.

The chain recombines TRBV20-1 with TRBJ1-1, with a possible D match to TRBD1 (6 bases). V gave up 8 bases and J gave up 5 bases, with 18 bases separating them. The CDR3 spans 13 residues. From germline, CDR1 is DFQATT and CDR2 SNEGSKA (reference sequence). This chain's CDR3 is CSHNQGRGTEAFF. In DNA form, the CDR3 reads TGCAGTCATAATCAGGGGCGCGGGACTGAAGCTTTCTTT.

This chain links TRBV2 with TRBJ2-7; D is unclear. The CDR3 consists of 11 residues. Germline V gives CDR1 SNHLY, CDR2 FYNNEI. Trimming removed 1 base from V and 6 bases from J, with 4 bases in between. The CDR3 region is CASSEVLEQYF. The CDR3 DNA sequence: TGTGCCAGCAGTGAAGTTCTCGAGCAGTACTTC.

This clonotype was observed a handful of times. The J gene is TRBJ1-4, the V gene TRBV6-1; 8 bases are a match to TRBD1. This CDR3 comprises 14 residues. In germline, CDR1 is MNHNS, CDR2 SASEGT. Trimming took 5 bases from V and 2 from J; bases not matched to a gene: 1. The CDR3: CASSWDRTNEKLFF. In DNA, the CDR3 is TGTGCCAGCAGTTGGGACAGGACTAATGAAAAACTGTTTTTT.

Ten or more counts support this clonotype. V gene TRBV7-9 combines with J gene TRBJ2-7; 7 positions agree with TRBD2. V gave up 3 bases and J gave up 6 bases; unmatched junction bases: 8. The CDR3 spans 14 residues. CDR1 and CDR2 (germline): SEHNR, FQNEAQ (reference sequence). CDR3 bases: TGTGCCAGCAGCTTCGCTGCGGGAGTAGGCGAGCAGTACTTC. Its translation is CASSFAAGVGEQYF.